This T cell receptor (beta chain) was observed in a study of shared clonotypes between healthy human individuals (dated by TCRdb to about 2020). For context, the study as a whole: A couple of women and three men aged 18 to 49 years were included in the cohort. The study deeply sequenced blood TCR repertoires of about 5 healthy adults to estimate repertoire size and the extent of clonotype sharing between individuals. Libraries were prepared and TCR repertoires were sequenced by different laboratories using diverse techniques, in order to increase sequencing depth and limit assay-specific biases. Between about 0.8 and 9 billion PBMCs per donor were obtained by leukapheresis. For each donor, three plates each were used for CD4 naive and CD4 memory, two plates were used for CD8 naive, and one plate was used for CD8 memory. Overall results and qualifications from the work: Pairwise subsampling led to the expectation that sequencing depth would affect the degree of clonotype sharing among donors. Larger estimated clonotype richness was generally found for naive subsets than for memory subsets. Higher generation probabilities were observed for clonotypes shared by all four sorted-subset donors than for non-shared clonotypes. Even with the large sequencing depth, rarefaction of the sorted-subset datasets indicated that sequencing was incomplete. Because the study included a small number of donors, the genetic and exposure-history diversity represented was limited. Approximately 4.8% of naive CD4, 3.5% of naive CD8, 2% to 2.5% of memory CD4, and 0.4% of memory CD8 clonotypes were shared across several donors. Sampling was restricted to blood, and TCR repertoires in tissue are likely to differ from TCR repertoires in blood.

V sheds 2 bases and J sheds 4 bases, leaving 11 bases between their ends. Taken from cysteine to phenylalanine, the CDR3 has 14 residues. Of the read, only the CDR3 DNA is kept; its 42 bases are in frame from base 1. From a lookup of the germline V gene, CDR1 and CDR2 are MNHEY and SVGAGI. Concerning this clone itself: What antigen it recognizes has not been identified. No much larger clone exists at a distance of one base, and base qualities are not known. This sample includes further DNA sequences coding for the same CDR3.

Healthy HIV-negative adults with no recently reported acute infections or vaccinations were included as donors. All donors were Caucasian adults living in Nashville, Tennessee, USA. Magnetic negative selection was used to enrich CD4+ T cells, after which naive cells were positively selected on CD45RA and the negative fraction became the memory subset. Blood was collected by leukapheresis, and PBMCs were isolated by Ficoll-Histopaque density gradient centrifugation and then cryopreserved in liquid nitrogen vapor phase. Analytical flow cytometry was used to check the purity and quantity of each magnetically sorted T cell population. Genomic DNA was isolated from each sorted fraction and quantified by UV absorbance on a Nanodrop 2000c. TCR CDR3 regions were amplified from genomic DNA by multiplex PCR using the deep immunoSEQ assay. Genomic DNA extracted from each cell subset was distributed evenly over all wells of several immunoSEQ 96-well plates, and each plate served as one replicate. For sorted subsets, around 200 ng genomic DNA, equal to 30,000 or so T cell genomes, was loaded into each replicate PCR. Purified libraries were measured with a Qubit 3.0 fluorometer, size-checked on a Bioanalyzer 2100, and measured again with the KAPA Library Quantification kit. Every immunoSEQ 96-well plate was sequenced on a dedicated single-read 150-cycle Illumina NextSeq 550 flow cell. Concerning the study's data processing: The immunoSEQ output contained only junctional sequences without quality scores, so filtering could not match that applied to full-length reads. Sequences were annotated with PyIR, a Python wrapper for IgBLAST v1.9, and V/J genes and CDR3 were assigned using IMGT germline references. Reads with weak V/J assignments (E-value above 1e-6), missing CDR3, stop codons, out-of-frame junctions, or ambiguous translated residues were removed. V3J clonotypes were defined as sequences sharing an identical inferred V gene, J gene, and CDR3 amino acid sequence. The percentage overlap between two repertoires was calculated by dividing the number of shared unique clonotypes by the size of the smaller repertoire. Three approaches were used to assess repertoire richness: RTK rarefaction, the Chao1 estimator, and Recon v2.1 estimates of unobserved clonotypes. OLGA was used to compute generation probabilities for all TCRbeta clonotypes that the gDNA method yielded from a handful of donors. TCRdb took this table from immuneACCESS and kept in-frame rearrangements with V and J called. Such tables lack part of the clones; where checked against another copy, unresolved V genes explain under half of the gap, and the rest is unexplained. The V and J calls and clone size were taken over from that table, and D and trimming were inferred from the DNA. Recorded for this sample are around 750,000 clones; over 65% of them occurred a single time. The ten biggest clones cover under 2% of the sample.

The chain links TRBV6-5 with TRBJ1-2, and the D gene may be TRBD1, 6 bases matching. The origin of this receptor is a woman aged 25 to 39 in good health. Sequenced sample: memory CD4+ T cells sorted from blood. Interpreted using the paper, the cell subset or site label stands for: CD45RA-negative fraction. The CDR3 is CASSYGGVSYGYTF. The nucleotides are TGTGCCAGCAGTTACGGGGGCGTCAGCTATGGCTACACCTTC.